This T cell receptor (beta chain) was recorded in a study of shared T cell receptors in the human thymus. The CDR3 has 10 amino acids. The V gene's germline CDR1 is SQVTM and CDR2 ANQGSEA. V lost 5 bases to trimming and J lost 5 bases, with 6 bases between them. TCRdb keeps only in-frame clones here, not all; method: immunoSEQ multiplex PCR. Of approximately 660,000 clones in the sample, approximately 88% were seen once. These records were also assigned to another study, of human thymus T cells. Per that paper: Corrective heart surgery yielded resections, and these provided the thymus tissue. In thymic and blood repertoires alike, V and J usage looked biased.

The rearrangement links TRBV29-1 to TRBJ2-5; D unresolved. Sequencing was done on a sample of thymocytes. This TCR was recovered from a boy in the first two years of life with a congenital heart defect. The CDR3 DNA sequence: TGCAGCGTTCCCGAGGAGACCCAGTACTTC. Translation gives CSVPEETQYF.